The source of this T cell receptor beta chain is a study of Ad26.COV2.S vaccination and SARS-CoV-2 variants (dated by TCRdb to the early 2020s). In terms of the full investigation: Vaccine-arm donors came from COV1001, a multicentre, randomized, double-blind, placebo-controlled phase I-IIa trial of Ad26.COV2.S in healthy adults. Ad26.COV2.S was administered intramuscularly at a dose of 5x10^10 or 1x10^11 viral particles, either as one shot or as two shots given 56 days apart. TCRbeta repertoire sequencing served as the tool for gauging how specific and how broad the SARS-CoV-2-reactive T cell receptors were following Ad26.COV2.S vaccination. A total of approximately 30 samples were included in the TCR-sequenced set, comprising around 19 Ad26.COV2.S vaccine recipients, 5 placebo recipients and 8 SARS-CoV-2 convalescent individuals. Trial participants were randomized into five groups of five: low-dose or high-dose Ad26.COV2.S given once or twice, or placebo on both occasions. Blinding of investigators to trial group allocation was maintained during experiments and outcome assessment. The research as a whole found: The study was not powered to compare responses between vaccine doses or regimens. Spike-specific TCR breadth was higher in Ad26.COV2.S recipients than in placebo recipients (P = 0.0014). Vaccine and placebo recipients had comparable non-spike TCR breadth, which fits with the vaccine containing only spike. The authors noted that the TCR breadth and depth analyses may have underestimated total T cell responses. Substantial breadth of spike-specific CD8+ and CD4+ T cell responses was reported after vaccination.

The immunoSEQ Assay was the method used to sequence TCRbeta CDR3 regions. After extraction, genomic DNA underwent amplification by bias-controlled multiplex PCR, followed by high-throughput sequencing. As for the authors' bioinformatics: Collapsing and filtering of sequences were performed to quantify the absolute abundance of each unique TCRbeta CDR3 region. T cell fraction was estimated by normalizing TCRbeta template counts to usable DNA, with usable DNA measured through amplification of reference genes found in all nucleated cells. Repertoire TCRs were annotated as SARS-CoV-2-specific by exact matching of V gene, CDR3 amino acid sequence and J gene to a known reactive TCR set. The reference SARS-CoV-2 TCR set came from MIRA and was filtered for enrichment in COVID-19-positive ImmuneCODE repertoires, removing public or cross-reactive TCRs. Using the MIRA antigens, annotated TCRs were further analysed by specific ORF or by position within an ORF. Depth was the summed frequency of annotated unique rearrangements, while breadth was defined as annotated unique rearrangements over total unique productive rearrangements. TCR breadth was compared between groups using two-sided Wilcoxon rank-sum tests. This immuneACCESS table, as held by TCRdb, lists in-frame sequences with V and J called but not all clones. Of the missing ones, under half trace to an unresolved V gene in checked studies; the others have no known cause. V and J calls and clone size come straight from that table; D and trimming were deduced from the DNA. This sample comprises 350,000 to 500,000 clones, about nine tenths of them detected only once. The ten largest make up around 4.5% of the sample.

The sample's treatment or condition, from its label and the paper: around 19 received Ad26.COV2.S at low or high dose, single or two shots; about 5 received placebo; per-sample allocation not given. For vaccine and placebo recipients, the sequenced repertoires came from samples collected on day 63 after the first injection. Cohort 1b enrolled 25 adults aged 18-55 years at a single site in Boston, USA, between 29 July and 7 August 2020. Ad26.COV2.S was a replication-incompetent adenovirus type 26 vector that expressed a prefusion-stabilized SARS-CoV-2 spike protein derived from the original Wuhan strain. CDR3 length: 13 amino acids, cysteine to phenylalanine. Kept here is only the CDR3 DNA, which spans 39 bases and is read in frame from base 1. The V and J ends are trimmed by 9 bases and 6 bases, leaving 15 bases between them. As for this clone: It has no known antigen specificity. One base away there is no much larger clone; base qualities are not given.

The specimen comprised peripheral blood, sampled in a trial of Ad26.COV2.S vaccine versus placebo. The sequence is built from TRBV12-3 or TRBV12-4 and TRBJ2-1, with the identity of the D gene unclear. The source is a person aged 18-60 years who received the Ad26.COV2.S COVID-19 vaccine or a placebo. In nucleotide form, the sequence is TGTGCCAGTTCGATCCTTGACCCCAATGAGCAGTTCTTC. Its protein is CASSILDPNEQFF.